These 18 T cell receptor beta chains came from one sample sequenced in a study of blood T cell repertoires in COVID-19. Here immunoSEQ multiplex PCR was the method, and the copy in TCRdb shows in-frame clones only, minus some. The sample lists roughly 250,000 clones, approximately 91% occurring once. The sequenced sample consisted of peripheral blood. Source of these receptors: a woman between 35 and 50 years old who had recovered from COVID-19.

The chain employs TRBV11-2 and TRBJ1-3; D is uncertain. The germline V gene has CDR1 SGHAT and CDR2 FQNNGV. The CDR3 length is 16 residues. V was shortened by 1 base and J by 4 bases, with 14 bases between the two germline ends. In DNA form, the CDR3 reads TGTGCCAGCAGCTTAGTAACCGGGGAAAGGGGAAACACCATATATTTT. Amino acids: CASSLVTGERGNTIYF.

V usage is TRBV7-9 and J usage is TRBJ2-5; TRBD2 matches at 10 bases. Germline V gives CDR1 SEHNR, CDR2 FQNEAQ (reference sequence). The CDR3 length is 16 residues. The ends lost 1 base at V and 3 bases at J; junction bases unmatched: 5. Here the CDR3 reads CASSLVLAGEKETQYF. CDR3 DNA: TGTGCCAGCAGCTTAGTCCTAGCGGGGGAAAAAGAGACCCAGTACTTC. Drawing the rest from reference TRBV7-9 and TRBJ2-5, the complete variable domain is DTGVSQNPRHKITKRGQNVTFRCDPISEHNRLYWYRQTLGQGPEFLTYFQNEAQLEKSRLLSDRFSAERPKGSFSTLEIQRTEQGDSAMYLCASSLVLAGEKETQYFGPGTRLLVL.

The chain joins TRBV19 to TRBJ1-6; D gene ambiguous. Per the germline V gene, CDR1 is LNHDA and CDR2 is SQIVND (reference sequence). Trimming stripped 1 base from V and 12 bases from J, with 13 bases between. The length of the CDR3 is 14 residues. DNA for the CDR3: TGTGCCAGTAGTATAGGTCCTCATGGGCTACCCCTCCACTTT. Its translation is CASSIGPHGLPLHF. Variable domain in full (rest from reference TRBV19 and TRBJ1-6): DGGITQSPKYLFRKEGQNVTLSCEQNLNHDAMYWYRQDPGQGLRLIYYSQIVNDFQKGDIAEGYSVSREKKESFPLTVTSAQKNPTAFYLCASSIGPHGLPLHFGNGTRLTVT.

The CDR3 protein is CAWRDWDRNTEAFF. CDR3 nucleotides: TGTGCCTGGAGGGACTGGGACAGGAACACTGAAGCTTTCTTT. The V call is TRBV30, the J call TRBJ1-1, with 7 bases matching TRBD1. J was trimmed by 1 base and V by 3 bases; bases with no gene match: 5. CDR1 is GTSNPN and CDR2 is SVGIG in the germline V gene (reference sequence). The CDR3 has 14 residues.

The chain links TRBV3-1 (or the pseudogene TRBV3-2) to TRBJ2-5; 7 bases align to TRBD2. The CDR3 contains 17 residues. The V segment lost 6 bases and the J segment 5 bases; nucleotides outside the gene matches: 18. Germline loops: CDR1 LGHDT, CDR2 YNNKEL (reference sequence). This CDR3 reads CASRPRFGGGGPETQYF. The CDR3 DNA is TGTGCCAGCAGACCTAGGTTTGGCGGGGGAGGTCCTGAGACCCAGTACTTC.

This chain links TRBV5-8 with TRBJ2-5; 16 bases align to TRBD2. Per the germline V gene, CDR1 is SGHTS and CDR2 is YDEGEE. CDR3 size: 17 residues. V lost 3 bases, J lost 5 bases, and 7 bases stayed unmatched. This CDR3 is CASSSGLAGGPDETQYF. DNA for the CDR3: TGTGCCAGCAGCTCGGGACTAGCGGGAGGGCCGGATGAGACCCAGTACTTC.

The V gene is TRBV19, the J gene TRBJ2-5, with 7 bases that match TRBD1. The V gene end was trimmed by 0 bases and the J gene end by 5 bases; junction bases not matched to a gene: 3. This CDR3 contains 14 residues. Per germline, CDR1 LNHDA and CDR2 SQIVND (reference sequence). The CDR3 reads CASSIDHRGETQYF. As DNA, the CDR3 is TGTGCCAGTAGTATAGATCACAGGGGCGAGACCCAGTACTTC.

CDR3 coding DNA: TGTGCCAGTAACTACGGGGCTCCGGGAGTTAATGAAAAACTGTTTTTT. It is translated as CASNYGAPGVNEKLFF. The chain carries TRBV19 and TRBJ1-4; tentatively, D is TRBD1 (5 bases). The ends were cut back, 7 bases at V and 4 bases at J, with 19 bases in the middle. Germline CDR1 and CDR2: LNHDA and SQIVND (reference sequence). CDR3 length: 16 amino acids.

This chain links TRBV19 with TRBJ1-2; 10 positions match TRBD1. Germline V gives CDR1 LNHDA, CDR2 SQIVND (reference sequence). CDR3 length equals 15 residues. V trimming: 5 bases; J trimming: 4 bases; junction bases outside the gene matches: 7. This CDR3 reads CASSPSGTGVYGYTF. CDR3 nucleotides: TGTGCCAGTAGTCCCTCAGGGACAGGGGTCTATGGCTACACCTTC.

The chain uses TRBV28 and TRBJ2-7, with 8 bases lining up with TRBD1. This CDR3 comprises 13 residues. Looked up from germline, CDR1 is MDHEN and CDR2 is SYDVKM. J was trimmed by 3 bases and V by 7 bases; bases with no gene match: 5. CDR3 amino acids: CASKRQGFYEQYF. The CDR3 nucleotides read TGTGCCAGCAAGAGACAGGGGTTCTACGAGCAGTACTTC.

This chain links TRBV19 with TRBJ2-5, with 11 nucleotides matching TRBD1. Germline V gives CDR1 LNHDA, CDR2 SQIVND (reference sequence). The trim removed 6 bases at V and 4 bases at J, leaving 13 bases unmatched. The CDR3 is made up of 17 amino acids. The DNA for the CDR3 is TGTGCCAGTAGACAAACCGGGACAGGGGGGATTCGAGAGACCCAGTACTTC. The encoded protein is CASRQTGTGGIRETQYF.

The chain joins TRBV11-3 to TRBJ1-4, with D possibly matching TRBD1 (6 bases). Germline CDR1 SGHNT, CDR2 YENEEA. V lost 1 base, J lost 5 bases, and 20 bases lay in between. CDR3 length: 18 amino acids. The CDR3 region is CASSLGAVVDSPNEKLFF. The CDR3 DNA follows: TGTGCCAGCAGCTTAGGGGCGGTGGTGGACAGCCCGAATGAAAAACTGTTTTTT. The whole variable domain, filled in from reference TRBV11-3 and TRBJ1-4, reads EAGVVQSPRYKIIEKKQPVAFWCNPISGHNTLYWYLQNLGQGPELLIRYENEEAVDDSQLPKDRFSAERLKGVDSTLKIQPAELGDSAVYLCASSLGAVVDSPNEKLFFGSGTQLSVL.

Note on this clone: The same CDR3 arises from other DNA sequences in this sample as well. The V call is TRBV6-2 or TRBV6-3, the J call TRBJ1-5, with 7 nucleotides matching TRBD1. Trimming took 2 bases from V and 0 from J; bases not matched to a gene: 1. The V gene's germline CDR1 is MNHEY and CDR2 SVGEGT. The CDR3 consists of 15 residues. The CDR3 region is CASSYAGGSNQPQHF. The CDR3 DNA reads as TGTGCCAGCAGTTACGCAGGGGGTAGCAATCAGCCCCAGCATTTT.

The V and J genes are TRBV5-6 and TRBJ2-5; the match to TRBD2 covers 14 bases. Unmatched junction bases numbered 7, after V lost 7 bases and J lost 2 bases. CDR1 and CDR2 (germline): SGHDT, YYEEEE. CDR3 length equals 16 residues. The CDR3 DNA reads TGTGCCAGCGGCCGGGGACTAGCGGGAGCACAAGAGACCCAGTACTTC. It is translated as CASGRGLAGAQETQYF.

The CDR3 sequence: CATSDSQGARTGELFF. CDR3 bases: TGTGCCACCAGTGATTCACAGGGGGCGAGGACCGGGGAGCTGTTTTTT. The V gene is TRBV24-1, the J gene TRBJ2-2, with 9 bases matching TRBD1. V lost 2 bases, J lost 5 bases, and 5 bases stayed unmatched. The CDR3 has 16 amino acids. The germline gives CDR1 KGHDR, CDR2 SFDVKD.

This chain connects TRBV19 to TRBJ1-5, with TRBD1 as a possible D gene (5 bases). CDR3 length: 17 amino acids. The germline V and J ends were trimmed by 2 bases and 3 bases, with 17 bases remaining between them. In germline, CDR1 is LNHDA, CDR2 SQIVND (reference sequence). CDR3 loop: CASSILQGNVFNQPQHF. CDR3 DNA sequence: TGTGCCAGTAGTATACTCCAGGGCAATGTGTTCAATCAGCCCCAGCATTTT.

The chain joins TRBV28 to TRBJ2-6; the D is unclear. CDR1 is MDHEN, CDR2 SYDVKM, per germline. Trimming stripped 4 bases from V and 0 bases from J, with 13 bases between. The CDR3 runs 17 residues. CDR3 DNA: TGTGCCAGCAGTTCCGATCCGGGTAGCTCTGGGGCCAACGTCCTGACTTTC. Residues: CASSSDPGSSGANVLTF. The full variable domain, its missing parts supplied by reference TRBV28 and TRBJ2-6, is DVKVTQSSRYLVKRTGEKVFLECVQDMDHENMFWYRQDPGLGLRLIYFSYDVKMKEKGDIPEGYSVSREKKERFSLILESASTNQTSMYLCASSSDPGSSGANVLTFGAGSRLTVL.

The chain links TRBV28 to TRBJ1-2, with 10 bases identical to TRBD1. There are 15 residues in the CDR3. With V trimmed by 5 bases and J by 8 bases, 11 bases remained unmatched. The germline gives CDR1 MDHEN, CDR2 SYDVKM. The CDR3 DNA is TGTGCCAGCAGTCCCGTCGTGGGGACAGGGGACGGCTACACCTTC. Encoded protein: CASSPVVGTGDGYTF.